Below are 5 T cell receptor beta chains sequenced from a single sample in a study of CD8+CD57+ T cells in acquired aplastic anemia (dated by TCRdb to about 2018). TCRdb names Illumina HiSeq 2000 as the instrument used. Profiling of TCR beta VDJ combinations and CDR3 sequences used genomic DNA as the template. The public reads were run again by TCRdb, first through fastp at Q25 and then through MiXCR, and only productive beta chains were kept. Rows with a matching CDR3 protein are joined into one entry that keeps the most common DNA and genes. The sample has about 470,000 distinct CDR3 sequences on record, 25% to 40% of them singletons. The leading ten clones occupy 0.7% to 1% of the sample. The patients picked for sequencing were ones in whom flow cytometry had shown an expansion of CD8+CD57+ cells. Specimen: sorted CD4+, CD8+, or CD8+CD57+ T cells (not recorded which) from PBMCs. Receptors were obtained from a human donor with aplastic anemia.

V gene TRBV20-1 combines with J gene TRBJ2-1; 14 positions agree with TRBD2. Per germline, CDR1 DFQATT and CDR2 SNEGSKA (reference sequence). This CDR3 contains 15 residues. The V and J ends lost 5 bases and 4 bases, in that order; junction bases with no gene match: 4. For the CDR3, the DNA is TGCAGTGCTGAAGGGACTAGCGGGGGATACAATGAGCAGTTCTTC. Translated: CSAEGTSGGYNEQFF.

This clonotype was detected only a few times. The chain carries TRBV6-5 and TRBJ2-5, with 7 bases fitting TRBD2. CDR1 is MNHEY and CDR2 is SVGAGI in the germline V gene. The CDR3 is made up of 14 amino acids. Trimming cost V 3 bases and J 1 base; bases outside gene matches: 2. The CDR3 is CASSYASGQETQYF. The CDR3 DNA reads TGTGCCAGCAGTTATGCTAGCGGCCAAGAGACCCAGTACTTC.

This clonotype was seen repeatedly, ten times or more. The chain links TRBV29-1 to TRBJ2-5; D is perhaps TRBD1 or TRBD2 (6 bases each). The CDR3 extends over 13 amino acids. V dropped 7 bases and J dropped 1 base, with 13 bases sitting between them. Germline values: CDR1 SQVTM, CDR2 ANQGSEA. For the CDR3, the DNA is TGCAGCGCCCCGGGGGCCCTCCAAGAGACCCAGTACTTC. This translates into CSAPGALQETQYF.

The sample holds many counts of this clonotype. The rearrangement links TRBV9 to TRBJ1-3; D is ambiguous. The V and J ends lost 0 bases and 7 bases respectively, with 5 bases between them. CDR1 SGDLS and CDR2 YYNGEE come from the germline V gene. The CDR3 totals 12 residues. The CDR3 region is CASSVDTNTIYF. CDR3 DNA: TGTGCCAGCAGCGTAGATACGAACACCATATATTTT.

The rearrangement joins TRBV5-1 to TRBJ2-1; TRBD1 might be the D (6 bases). CDR1 is SGHRS and CDR2 is YFSETQ in the germline V gene. Trimming stripped 0 bases from V and 6 bases from J, with 13 bases between. The CDR3 spans 15 residues. The CDR3 sequence is CASSLDGTTSNEQFF. The DNA of the CDR3 is TGCGCCAGCAGCTTGGACGGGACAACTAGCAATGAGCAGTTCTTC.